The 18 T cell receptor beta chains in this list originate from one sample, sequenced in a study of blood T cell repertoires in COVID-19. Libraries were prepared by immunoSEQ multiplex PCR; TCRdb keeps only in-frame clonotypes and omits some of them. The sample includes about 280,000 clones, 88% of them seen just once. The sample consisted of PBMCs or T cells enriched from blood (not recorded which). Receptor source: a woman between 55 and 75 years old in a cohort exposed to, infected with or recovered from COVID-19 (not recorded which).

The V gene is TRBV28, the J gene TRBJ2-7, with unresolved D. The CDR3 runs to 12 residues. V lost 8 bases to trimming and J lost 2 bases, with 10 bases between them. CDR1 and CDR2 from the germline V gene are MDHEN and SYDVKM. The CDR3 region is CASLNRAYEQYF. The CDR3 nucleotides are TGTGCCAGCCTCAATCGGGCCTACGAGCAGTACTTC.

The chain employs TRBV3-1 (or the pseudogene TRBV3-2) and TRBJ2-7, with 8 bases lining up with TRBD1. V was clipped by 8 bases and J by 2 bases; unmatched bases: 8. The germline CDR1 and CDR2 sequences are LGHDT and YNNKEL (reference sequence). This CDR3 is built from 14 residues. CDR3 amino acids: CASGGQGPTYEQYF. The CDR3 DNA reads TGTGCCAGCGGAGGACAGGGTCCCACCTACGAGCAGTACTTC.

This sequence joins TRBV3-1 (or the pseudogene TRBV3-2) and TRBJ2-3; 12 bases agree with TRBD2. The CDR3 consists of 16 residues. Germline V CDR1 and CDR2: LGHDT, YNNKEL (reference sequence). V lost 1 base and J lost 4; bases outside the gene matches: 3. The CDR3 is CASSQGTSGVPDTQYF. In DNA form, the CDR3 reads TGTGCCAGCAGCCAAGGGACTAGCGGGGTACCAGATACGCAGTATTTT.

The chain is built from TRBV4-1 and TRBJ1-3; TRBD1 aligns across 7 bases. Germline assignment: CDR1 MGHRA and CDR2 YSYEKL. V lost 2 bases to trimming and J lost 4 bases; unmatched junction nucleotides: 8. The CDR3 spans 16 residues. The CDR3 bases are TGCGCCAGCAGCCAACCCTTACAGGGGCGGGGAAACACCATATATTTT. Translating it yields CASSQPLQGRGNTIYF.

The chain uses TRBV6-2 or TRBV6-3 and TRBJ2-1; 7 nucleotides line up with TRBD1. V shed 5 bases and J 7 bases; nucleotides not matched to a gene: 8. The CDR3 spans 14 residues. From germline, CDR1 is MNHEY and CDR2 SVGEGT. CDR3 sequence (DNA): TGTGCCAGCAGTAGGGACAGAGTTGAGAATGAGCAGTTCTTC. This sequence encodes CASSRDRVENEQFF.

The chain carries TRBV7-3 and TRBJ2-2, with 7 bases fitting TRBD1. Germline V gene sequence: CDR1 SGHTA, CDR2 FQGTGA. The CDR3 is 15 amino acids. The V segment lost 2 bases and the J segment 2 bases; nucleotides outside the gene matches: 2. The CDR3 loop is CASSLGDSNTGELFF. The CDR3 DNA is TGTGCCAGCAGCTTAGGGGACAGTAACACCGGGGAGCTGTTTTTT.

This rearrangement joins TRBV30 to TRBJ1-1, with 7 positions matching TRBD1. Trimming at V came to 7 bases and at J to 4 bases, leaving 3 bases not matched to a gene. In germline, CDR1 is GTSNPN, CDR2 SVGIG (reference sequence). The length of the CDR3 is 11 residues. CDR3 protein: CALTGVTEAFF. As DNA, the CDR3 is TGTGCCTTAACAGGGGTCACTGAAGCTTTCTTT.

On this clone: Within the sample, other DNA sequences also encode this same CDR3. The V gene is TRBV5-1, the J gene TRBJ1-4; D possibly corresponds to TRBD1 (6 bases). The length of the CDR3 is 14 residues. Trimming cost V 2 bases and J 2 bases, with 7 bases left between them. Germline values: CDR1 SGHRS, CDR2 YFSETQ. As DNA, the CDR3 is TGCGCCAGCAGCTTCCAGGGGACTAATGAAAAACTGTTTTTT. Its protein product is CASSFQGTNEKLFF.

This clone was seen a single time. The CDR3 sequence: CASSPGRGGNTEAFF. CDR3 nucleotide sequence: TGTGCCAGCTCACCAGGGAGGGGCGGCAACACTGAAGCTTTCTTT. This sequence joins TRBV18 and TRBJ1-1; perhaps TRBD1 as D (5 bases). CDR1 is KGHSH, CDR2 LQKENI, per germline. The V end was cut by 2 bases, the J end by 2 bases, with 12 bases between. The CDR3 is made up of 15 amino acids.

The chain links TRBV15 to TRBJ1-5, with 10 nucleotides matching TRBD1. The CDR3 runs 17 residues. The junction had 9 bases not matched to a gene; V was cut back by 1 base and J by 6 bases. Per the germline V gene, CDR1 is LNHNV and CDR2 is YYDKDF (reference sequence). This CDR3 is CATSRGDRGIGRQPQHF. As DNA, the CDR3 is TGTGCCACCAGCAGAGGGGACAGGGGAATAGGCCGTCAGCCCCAGCATTTT.

This clone showed up many times. This sequence joins TRBV6-5 and TRBJ2-1; 11 bases align to TRBD2. CDR3 size: 15 residues. J gave up 9 bases and V 6 bases, and 10 bases lay outside the gene matches. Germline V CDR1 and CDR2: MNHEY, SVGAGI. The CDR3 loop reads CASSPTSGSTTEQFF. The CDR3 nucleotides read TGTGCCAGCAGCCCCACTAGCGGGAGTACGACTGAGCAGTTCTTC.

This rearrangement joins TRBV5-1 to TRBJ1-1; 12 bases align to TRBD1. The CDR3 consists of 16 residues. With V trimmed by 4 bases and J by 0 bases, 4 bases remained unmatched. Germline lookup yields CDR1 SGHRS and CDR2 YFSETQ. The CDR3 loop is CASSLGTGGLNTEAFF. CDR3 DNA sequence: TGCGCCAGCAGCCTAGGGACAGGGGGCTTGAACACTGAAGCTTTCTTT.

This chain connects TRBV6-5 to TRBJ1-6; D is perhaps TRBD1 (5 bases). Trimming took off 2 bases at V and 6 bases at J, with 11 bases between the two ends. The CDR3 runs 15 residues. Germline CDR1 and CDR2: MNHEY and SVGAGI. The CDR3: CASSYGQGPNSPLHF. The CDR3 DNA reads TGTGCCAGCAGTTACGGGCAGGGCCCTAATTCACCCCTCCACTTT.

V is TRBV5-4 and J is TRBJ2-7; TRBD1 matches 8 bases. CDR1 is SGHNT and CDR2 is YYREEE in the germline V gene (reference sequence). The CDR3 contains 15 residues. The V segment lost 5 bases and the J segment 7 bases; nucleotides outside the gene matches: 14. Here the CDR3 reads CASRGDTDRAGEQYF. For the CDR3, the DNA is TGTGCCAGCAGGGGGGACACGGACAGGGCGGGGGAGCAGTACTTC.

This clone occurred once. The chain uses TRBV4-1 and TRBJ2-4; D possibly corresponds to TRBD1 (6 bases). The germline V gene encodes CDR1 MGHRA and CDR2 YSYEKL. With 1 base removed from V and 8 bases from J, the gap between germline ends came to 18 bases. This CDR3 is 16 amino acids long. The CDR3 loop reads CASSQGGRGLRDIQYF. CDR3 in DNA: TGCGCCAGCAGCCAAGGGGGCAGGGGTCTCCGAGACATTCAGTACTTC.

This rearrangement joins TRBV18 to TRBJ1-4; TRBD1 matches at 7 bases. V lost 2 bases, J lost 7 bases, and 13 bases stayed unmatched. Germline values: CDR1 KGHSH, CDR2 LQKENI. The CDR3 consists of 17 residues. The CDR3 sequence: CASSPGDTGEKREKLFF. The CDR3 region has the DNA TGTGCCAGCTCACCAGGGGACACAGGGGAGAAACGTGAAAAACTGTTTTTT. Looking up the rest from reference TRBV18 and TRBJ1-4 gives the full variable domain: NAGVMQNPRHLVRRRGQEARLRCSPMKGHSHVYWYRQLPEEGLKFMVYLQKENIIDESGMPKERFSAEFPKEGPSILRIQQVVRGDSAAYFCASSPGDTGEKREKLFFGSGTQLSVL.

V usage is TRBV12-3 or TRBV12-4 and J usage is TRBJ1-1; no reliable D call. V was pared by 5 bases and J by 5 bases, with 6 bases between. This CDR3 comprises 11 residues. The CDR3 DNA follows: TGTGCCAGCAGTCGGGGAACTGAAGCTTTCTTT. This encodes CASSRGTEAFF.

The chain combines TRBV7-9 with TRBJ2-7, with a tentative D call TRBD2 (5 bases). V lost 1 base, J lost 7 bases, and 17 bases lay in between. CDR1 and CDR2 (germline): SEHNR, FQNEAQ (reference sequence). This CDR3 has 15 residues. Here the CDR3 DNA reads TGTGCCAGCAGCTTAGGGTGGCTAGCAGCAGAAGAGCAGTACTTC. This gives the protein CASSLGWLAAEEQYF.